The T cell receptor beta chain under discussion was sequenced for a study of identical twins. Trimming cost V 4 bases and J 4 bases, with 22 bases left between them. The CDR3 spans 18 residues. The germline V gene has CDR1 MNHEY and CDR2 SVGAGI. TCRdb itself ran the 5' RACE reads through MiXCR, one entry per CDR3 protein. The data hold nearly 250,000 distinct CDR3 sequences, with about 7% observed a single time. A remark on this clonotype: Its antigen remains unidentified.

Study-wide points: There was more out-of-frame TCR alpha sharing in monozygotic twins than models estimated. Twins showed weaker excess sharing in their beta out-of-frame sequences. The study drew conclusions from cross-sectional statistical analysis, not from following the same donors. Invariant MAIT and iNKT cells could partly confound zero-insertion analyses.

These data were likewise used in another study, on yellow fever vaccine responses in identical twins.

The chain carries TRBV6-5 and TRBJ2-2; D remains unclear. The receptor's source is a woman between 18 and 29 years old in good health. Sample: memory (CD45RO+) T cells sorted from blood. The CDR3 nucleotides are TGTGCCAGCAGTTTCTTTCAAGCGTCGTCCTCCGCCACCGGGGAGCTGTTTTTT. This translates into CASSFFQASSSATGELFF.